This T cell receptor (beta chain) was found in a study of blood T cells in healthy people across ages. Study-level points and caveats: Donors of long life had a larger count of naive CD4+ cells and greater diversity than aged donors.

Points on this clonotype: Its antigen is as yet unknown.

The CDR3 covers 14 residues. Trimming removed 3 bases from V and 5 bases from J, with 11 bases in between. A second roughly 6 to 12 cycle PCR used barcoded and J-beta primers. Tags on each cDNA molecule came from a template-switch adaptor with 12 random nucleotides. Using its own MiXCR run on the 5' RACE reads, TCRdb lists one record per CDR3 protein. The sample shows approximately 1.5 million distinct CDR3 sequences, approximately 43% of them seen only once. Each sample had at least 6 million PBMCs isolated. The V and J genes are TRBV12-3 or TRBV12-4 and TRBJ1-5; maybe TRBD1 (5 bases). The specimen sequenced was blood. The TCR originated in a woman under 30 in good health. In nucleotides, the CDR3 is TGTGCCAGCAGTTTGGGCAGGGAGGATCAGCCCCAGCATTTT. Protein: CASSLGREDQPQHF.